This TCR beta chain is from a study of cytomegalovirus exposure and HLA in healthy donors (TCRdb year 2017). Describing the broader study: An earlier analysis of some 600 of the donors reported 250 to 300 Gb of sequence data and some 110 million unique TCR beta sequences obtained from some 200 million T cells. On average, around 240,000 unique TCR beta nucleotide sequences were sequenced per donor among about 400 genotyped donors of the cohort, with roughly a sixth of those sequences being non-productive. Roughly 5 DR-DQ haplotypes were handled as single units for association and clustering because linkage in the cohort was strong. Every repertoire in the discovery cohort had been generated on one and the same sequencing platform. Donor age, sex, ethnicity and CMV serostatus were compiled together with the repertoire data. An earlier analysis of some 600 of the donors applied high-throughput TCR beta sequencing to assess whether each TCR beta V gene segment acted as functional or pseudogenic. In a later genetic analysis, genome-wide SNP genotypes for about three fifths of the roughly 670 donors were used, and that subset was treated as a discovery cohort. HLA typing covered class I and class II loci at four-digit resolution. Along with the roughly 670-subject first cohort, a separate validation cohort of around 110 different subjects was used. Roughly 300 gigabases of sequencing data and tens of millions of unique TCR sequences made up an early release that covered 640 HLA-typed donors. A later analysis re-examined previously published TCR beta repertoires from hundreds of donors and added high-resolution HLA genotyping to investigate patterns of TCR occurrence. The study aimed to test whether cataloging public T cell receptors could reveal signatures of past pathogen exposure. The study used immunosequencing to profile the T cell repertoires of hundreds of subjects and linked those repertoires to cytomegalovirus serostatus. To predict cytomegalovirus infection status, the study combined high-throughput TCR immunosequencing, statistical association of individual TCRs with disease status, and machine learning. The later analysis used no new phenotypic data to find candidate immune exposures, relying instead on TCR beta sequences and their occurrence across donors. Of the roughly 400 genotyped donors, roughly 85% fell in the genetic ancestry cluster associated with self-reported Caucasian donors. The number of donors typed differed by locus, with 629-630 for A, B, C, DRB1 and DQB1, over 500 for DQA1, 600 to 610 for DPA1, and some 440 for DPB1.

Receptors were amplified or captured by the immunoSEQ multiplex PCR assay. For the multiplex PCR, a mixture combining 60 forward primers for TCR Vbeta segments and 13 reverse primers for TCR Jbeta segments was used. A multiplex PCR assay on genomic DNA amplified the CDR3 region of rearranged TCR beta genes. On the Illumina HiSeq System, the amplified TCR beta libraries were sequenced as 87-base-pair reads. On the study's bioinformatics: A later analysis counted tens of millions of unique TCR beta chains across the 640 or so repertoires, and 10 million to 12 million of these chains were shared by at least two donors. Raw reads were error-corrected and collapsed into unique sequences by a nearest-neighbor algorithm in which closely related sequences were merged to remove PCR and sequencing errors. CDR3 sequences were aligned to IMGT reference sequences to assign V, D and J gene segments. For a sequence to be retained, at least a six-nucleotide match to both a V gene segment and a J gene segment was required. Rearrangements were called productive when the CDR3 lacked stop codons and stayed in frame with V and J; all others were non-productive. CDR3 was defined according to IMGT convention as the region running from the second conserved V-encoded cysteine to the conserved J-encoded phenylalanine. In an earlier analysis of just under 600 of the donors, sequences lacking an unambiguous match to a single V gene segment were excluded. An earlier analysis of about 600 of the donors called V segments functional above 56.7% productive rearrangements and segregating when the between-donor standard deviation exceeded 5%. A statistical classification framework was developed to diagnose cytomegalovirus status using the catalog of TCR beta chain sequences. A later analysis assigned V and J genes by comparing TCR nucleotide sequences with IMGT/GENE-DB human TR gene sequences. Using the TCRdist pipeline, a later analysis assigned CDR3 sequences along with most-parsimonious VDJ recombination scenarios. In a later analysis, each TCR beta chain was defined by its CDR3 amino acid sequence together with its V-gene family, and reads lacking a unique V-gene family were excluded. In a later analysis, nearly 600 highly shared, low-generation-probability nucleotide sequences were removed to address suspected cross-contamination and a sequencing artifact. A later analysis calculated a clonal expansion index for each public chain from normalized within-repertoire ranks of inferred template counts. A later analysis computed generation probabilities with a VDJ recombination model fitted to out-of-frame rearrangements, and checked the results against IGoR. In a later analysis, TCR-TCR, TCR-HLA and TCR-CMV co-occurrence was scored with hypergeometric tests, and a repertoire-size bias correction was applied to TCR pairs. False discovery rates were estimated in a later analysis by permuting HLA or CMV assignments 20 times. In a later analysis, co-occurring TCRs were grouped using DBSCAN, with TCRdist sequence similarity added in when clustering inside HLA-allele-positive subsets. Co-occurrence clustering excluded repertoires with fewer than 30,000 or more than 120,000 public chains, plus five with anomalous nucleotide sharing. TCRdb provides this immuneACCESS table in a form limited to in-frame rearrangements. Some clones are lacking; in checked studies, under half of them reflect an unresolved V gene, and why the rest are absent is not known. V, J and clone size are taken as reported in that table, and D and trimming were inferred from the DNA itself. The sample has 200,000 or so clones on record, 82% of them singletons. The ten largest clones represent 6.5% of the sample.

CDR1 and CDR2 (WSHSY, SAAADI) derive from the germline V gene. The junction shows trimming of 2 bases on V and 1 base on J, plus 5 bases between the germline ends. From its cysteine to its phenylalanine, the CDR3 spans 13 amino acids. CDR3 DNA only is kept here, 39 bases in frame from base 1. The cohort consisted of 650 to 700 healthy bone marrow donors. At the time of sampling, every cohort member was nominally healthy, though immune exposures that went unrecorded were likely present. The donor was CMV seropositive and belonged to the group of more than 250 seropositive cohort members. A peripheral blood sample was collected from each donor, and TCR beta sequencing was performed on peripheral blood mononuclear cells. The Qiagen DNeasy Blood Extraction Kit was used to extract genomic DNA from the blood cell samples. Paper-wide results and their limitations: Because the 87-base-pair reads could not distinguish some IMGT-functional V segments, including TRBV6-2 and TRBV6-3, those segments were excluded. In a later analysis, HLA-associated TCR beta chains were found to be more clonally expanded and to have lower generation probabilities than equally common non-associated chains. In an earlier analysis of 500 to 650 of the donors, most TCR beta V segments appeared in productive rearrangements about 87% or about 30% of the time, broadly matching IMGT annotations. A later analysis associated about 18,000 TCR beta sequences with specific HLA alleles at a false discovery rate of 0.05. Linkage disequilibrium might explain the correlated functional status among segregating V segments, but an unknown experimental factor could not be ruled out. A further reported finding was that TCR beta sequences accurately predicted the HLA-A and HLA-B alleles for most subjects in the first cohort. V-gene and J-gene trimming of TCR beta chains was associated with a missense DCLRE1C variant in a later genetic analysis, and the association was replicated in an independent cohort. The sequencing pipeline was judged likely to have produced a cluster of highly shared sequence variants as a technical artifact. The study listed around 160 TCR beta chains as associated with cytomegalovirus. In a later analysis, most CMV-associated TCR beta chains were found to appear HLA-restricted, with HLA associations seemingly driven largely by CMV exposure. Because counts were too low, seventeen rarely observed V segments, including chromosome 9 orphons, were excluded from the earlier analysis of several hundred of the donors. A later analysis reported that several top co-occurrence clusters appeared linked to parvovirus B19, influenza, CMV and Epstein-Barr virus. According to a later genetic analysis, donors in an Asian-associated ancestry cluster had fewer N-insertions in productive TCRs than the approximately 630-donor mean. Sequencing depth was assumed to be roughly uniform across donors in the presence/absence analyses, though that assumption may not hold. When HLA alleles, especially DR and DQ, strongly co-occurred, TCR associations were difficult to assign to individual alleles. HLA typing was unavailable for some donors at each locus, so association tests used only the typed subset. The cohort was sequenced for TCR beta chains only, and without alpha or paired-chain data the features that could be detected were limited. Most TCR sequences were observed very rarely across donors, whereas some public TCRs were present in many individuals. A later analysis found that TCR association rates varied across HLA loci, with DRB1 alleles showing the most associated TCRs and HLA-C alleles the fewest. In vitro tests confirmed that three of the cytomegalovirus-associated TCR beta chains recognize cytomegalovirus antigens. It was suggested by the authors that the approach could potentially be generalized to other disease states and immunological phenotypes. CMV serostatus was the only immune exposure information available for the cohort. Cytomegalovirus status was reported to be diagnosed by the classifier with high specificity and sensitivity in both the original and validation cohorts.

Regarding this clone: Its antigen specificity is not known. Nothing much larger sits one base from this clone, and base qualities are not available.

This sequence uses TRBV10-2 and TRBJ2-5; the D gene remains uncertain. This clonotype was obtained from a woman aged 50 to 60 in good health and CMV-seropositive. What was sequenced was PBMCs. In nucleotide form, the sequence is TGCGCCAGCAGTGAGGTGGCCCAAGAGACCCAGTACTTC. It codes for CASSEVAQETQYF.